This record looks at one T cell receptor beta chain sequence and its context. The antigen remains unidentified. Next came a second PCR, run for about 6 to 12 cycles, which used a sample-barcoded 5' primer along with a J-beta primer mix. Every molecule of cDNA carried a tag from a template-switch adaptor with 12 random nucleotides. Via MiXCR, TCRdb re-called the 5' RACE reads, giving one row per CDR3 protein. The repertoire holds roughly 1,500,000 distinct CDR3 sequences, with 42% as singletons. The data originate from a study of blood T cells in healthy people across ages. Study findings and constraints: Estimated diversity, derived from one million T cells, was regarded as an underestimate. Per million T cells, the diversity of TCR beta decreased roughly linearly as age advanced. Naive T cell percentage strongly correlated with TCR beta diversity.

Germline lookup yields CDR1 DFQATT and CDR2 SNEGSKA (reference sequence). The CDR3 is 12 residues long. The V gene is TRBV20-1, the J gene TRBJ2-7; 9 bases line up with TRBD2. The clonotype comes from a woman in her late teens or twenties in good health. The sample taken for sequencing was blood. CDR3 in DNA: TGCAGCGCTCCAGGACTAGCGAACGAGCAGTACTTC. This encodes CSAPGLANEQYF.